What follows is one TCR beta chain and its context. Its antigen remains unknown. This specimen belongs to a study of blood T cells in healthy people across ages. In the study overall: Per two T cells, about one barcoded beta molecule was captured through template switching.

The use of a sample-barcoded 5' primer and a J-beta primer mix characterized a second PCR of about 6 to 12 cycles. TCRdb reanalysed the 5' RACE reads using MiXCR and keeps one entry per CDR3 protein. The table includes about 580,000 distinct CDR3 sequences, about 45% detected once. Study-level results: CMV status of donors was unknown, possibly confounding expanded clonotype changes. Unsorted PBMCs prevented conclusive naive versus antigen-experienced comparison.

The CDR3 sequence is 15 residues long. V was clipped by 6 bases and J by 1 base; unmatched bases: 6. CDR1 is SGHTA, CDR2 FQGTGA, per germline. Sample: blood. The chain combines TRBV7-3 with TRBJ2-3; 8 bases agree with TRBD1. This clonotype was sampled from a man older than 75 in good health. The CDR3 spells CASSPDRAGTDTQYF. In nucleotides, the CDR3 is TGTGCCAGCAGTCCGGACAGGGCGGGCACAGATACGCAGTATTTT. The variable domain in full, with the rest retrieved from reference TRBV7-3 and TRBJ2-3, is GAGVSQTPSNKVTEKGKYVELRCDPISGHTALYWYRQSLGQGPEFLIYFQGTGAADDSGLPNDRFFAVRPEGSVSTLKIQRTERGDSAVYLCASSPDRAGTDTQYFGPGTRLTVL.